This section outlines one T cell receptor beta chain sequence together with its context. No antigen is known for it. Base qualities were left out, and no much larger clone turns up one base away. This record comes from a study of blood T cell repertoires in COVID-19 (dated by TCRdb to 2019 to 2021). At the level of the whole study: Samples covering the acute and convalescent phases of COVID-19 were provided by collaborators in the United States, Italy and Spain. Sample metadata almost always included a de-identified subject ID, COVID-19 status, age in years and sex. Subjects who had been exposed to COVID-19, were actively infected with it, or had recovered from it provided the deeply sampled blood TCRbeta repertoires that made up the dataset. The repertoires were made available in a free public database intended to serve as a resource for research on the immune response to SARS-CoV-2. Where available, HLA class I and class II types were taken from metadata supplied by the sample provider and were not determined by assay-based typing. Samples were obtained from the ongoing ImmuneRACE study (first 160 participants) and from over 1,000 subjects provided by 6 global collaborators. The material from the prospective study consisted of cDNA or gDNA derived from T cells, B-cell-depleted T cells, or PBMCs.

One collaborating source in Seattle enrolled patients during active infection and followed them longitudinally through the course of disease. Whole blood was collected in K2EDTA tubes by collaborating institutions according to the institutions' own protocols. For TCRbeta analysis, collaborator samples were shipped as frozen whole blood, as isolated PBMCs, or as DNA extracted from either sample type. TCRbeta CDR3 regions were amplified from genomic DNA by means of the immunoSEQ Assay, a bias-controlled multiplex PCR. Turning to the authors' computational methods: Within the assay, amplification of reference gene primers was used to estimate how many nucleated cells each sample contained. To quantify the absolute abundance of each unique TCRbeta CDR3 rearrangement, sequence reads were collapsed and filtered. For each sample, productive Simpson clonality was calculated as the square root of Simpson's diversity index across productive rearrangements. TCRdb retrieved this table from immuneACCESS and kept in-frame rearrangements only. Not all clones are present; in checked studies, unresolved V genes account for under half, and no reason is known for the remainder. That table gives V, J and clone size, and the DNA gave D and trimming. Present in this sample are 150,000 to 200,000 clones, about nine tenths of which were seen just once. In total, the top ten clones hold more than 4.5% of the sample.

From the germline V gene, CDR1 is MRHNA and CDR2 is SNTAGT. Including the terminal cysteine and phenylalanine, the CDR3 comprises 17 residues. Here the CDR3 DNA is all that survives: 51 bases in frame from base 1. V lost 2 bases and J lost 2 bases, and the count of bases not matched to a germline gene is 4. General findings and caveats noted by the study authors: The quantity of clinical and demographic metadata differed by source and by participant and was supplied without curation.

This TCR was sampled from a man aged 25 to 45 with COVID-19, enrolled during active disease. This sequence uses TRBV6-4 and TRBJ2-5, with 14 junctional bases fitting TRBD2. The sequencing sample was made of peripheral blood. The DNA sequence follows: TGTGCCAGCAGTGACCCGGGACTAGCGGGGGTACAAGAGACCCAGTACTTC. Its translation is CASSDPGLAGVQETQYF.